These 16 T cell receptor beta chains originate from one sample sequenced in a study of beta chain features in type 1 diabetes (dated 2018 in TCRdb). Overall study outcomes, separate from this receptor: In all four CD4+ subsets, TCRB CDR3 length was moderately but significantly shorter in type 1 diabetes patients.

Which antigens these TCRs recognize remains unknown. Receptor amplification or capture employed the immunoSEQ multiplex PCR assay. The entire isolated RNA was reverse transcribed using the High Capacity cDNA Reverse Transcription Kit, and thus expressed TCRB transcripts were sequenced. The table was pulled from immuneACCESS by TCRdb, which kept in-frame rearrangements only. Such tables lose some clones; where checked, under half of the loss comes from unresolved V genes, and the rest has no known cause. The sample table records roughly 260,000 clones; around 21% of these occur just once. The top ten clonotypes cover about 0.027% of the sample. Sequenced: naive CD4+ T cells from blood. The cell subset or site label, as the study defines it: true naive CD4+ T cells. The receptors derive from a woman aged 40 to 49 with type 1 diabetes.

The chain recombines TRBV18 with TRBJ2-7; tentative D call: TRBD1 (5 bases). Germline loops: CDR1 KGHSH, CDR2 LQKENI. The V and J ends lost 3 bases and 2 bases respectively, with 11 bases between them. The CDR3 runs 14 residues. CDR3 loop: CASSPAREPYEQYF. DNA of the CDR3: TGTGCCAGCTCACCCGCCAGGGAACCCTACGAGCAGTACTTC.

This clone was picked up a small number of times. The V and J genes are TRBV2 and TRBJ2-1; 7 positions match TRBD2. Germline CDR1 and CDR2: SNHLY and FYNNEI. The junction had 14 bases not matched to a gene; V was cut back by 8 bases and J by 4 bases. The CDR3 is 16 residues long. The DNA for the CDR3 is TGTGCCAGCGGAGGGCGCCTAGCGGCTCGGTACAATGAGCAGTTCTTC. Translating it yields CASGGRLAARYNEQFF.

CDR3 amino acids: CASSQAGGTQYF. As DNA, the CDR3 is TGTGCCAGCAGTCAAGCGGGGGGGACCCAGTACTTC. The chain couples TRBV9 to TRBJ2-5, with TRBD2 matching over 9 bases. The germline CDR1 and CDR2 sequences are SGDLS and YYNGEE. J gave up 7 bases and V 5 bases, and 3 bases lay outside the gene matches. CDR3 length: 12 residues.

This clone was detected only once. CDR3 amino acids: CASSPETGHSYNEQFF. The CDR3 DNA sequence: TGTGCCAGCAGCCCCGAGACAGGCCACTCCTACAATGAGCAGTTCTTC. J is TRBJ2-1 and V is TRBV27; a possible D gene is TRBD1 (6 bases). Deletions cut 6 bases from V and 0 bases from J, with 15 bases between. Germline V gives CDR1 MNHEY, CDR2 SMNVEV (reference sequence). The CDR3 runs 16 residues.

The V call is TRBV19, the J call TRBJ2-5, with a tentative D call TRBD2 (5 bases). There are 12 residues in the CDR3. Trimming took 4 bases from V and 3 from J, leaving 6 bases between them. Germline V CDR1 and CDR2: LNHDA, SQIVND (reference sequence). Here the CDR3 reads CASSRGKETQYF. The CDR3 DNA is TGTGCCAGTAGTAGAGGGAAAGAGACCCAGTACTTC.

Written as DNA, the CDR3 is TGTGCCAGCTCCCCTGCGCTCTACGAGCAGTACTTC. Protein sequence: CASSPALYEQYF. The chain uses TRBV6-6 and TRBJ2-7; no firm D call. V gave up 8 bases and J gave up 3 bases, with 11 bases separating them. CDR3 length equals 12 residues. Germline V gene data show CDR1 as MNHNY and CDR2 as SVGAGI (reference sequence).

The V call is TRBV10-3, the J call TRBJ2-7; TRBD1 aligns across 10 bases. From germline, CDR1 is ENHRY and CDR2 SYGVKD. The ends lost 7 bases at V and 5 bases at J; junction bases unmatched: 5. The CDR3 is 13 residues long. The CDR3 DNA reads TGTGCCATCAACCCGGGACAGGGGAACGAGCAGTACTTC. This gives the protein CAINPGQGNEQYF.

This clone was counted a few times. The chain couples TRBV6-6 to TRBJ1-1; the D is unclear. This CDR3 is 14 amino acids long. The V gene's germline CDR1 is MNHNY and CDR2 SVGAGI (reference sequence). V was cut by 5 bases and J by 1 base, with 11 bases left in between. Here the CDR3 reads CASSPSGGNTEAFF. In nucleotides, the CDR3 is TGTGCCAGCAGTCCGTCGGGAGGGAACACTGAAGCTTTCTTT.

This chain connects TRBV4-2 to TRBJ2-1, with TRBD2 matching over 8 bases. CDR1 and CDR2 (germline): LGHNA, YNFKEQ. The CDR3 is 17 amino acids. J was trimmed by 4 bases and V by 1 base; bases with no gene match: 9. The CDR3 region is CASSQVYGGGPYNEQFF. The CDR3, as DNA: TGTGCCAGCAGCCAAGTTTATGGCGGGGGGCCTTACAATGAGCAGTTCTTC.

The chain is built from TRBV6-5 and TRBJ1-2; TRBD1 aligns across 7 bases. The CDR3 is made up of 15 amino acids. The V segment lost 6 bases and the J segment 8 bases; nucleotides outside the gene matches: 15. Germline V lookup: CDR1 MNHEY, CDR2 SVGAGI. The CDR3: CASRPTTNRGRGYTF. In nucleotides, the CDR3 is TGTGCCAGCAGGCCCACGACCAACAGGGGAAGGGGCTACACCTTC.

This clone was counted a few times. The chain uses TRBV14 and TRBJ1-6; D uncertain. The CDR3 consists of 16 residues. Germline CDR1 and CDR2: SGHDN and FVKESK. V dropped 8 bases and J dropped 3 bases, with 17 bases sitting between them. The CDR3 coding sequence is TGTGCCAGCGTCAGTGTTCGAGGGAACTATAATTCACCCCTCCACTTT. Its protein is CASVSVRGNYNSPLHF.

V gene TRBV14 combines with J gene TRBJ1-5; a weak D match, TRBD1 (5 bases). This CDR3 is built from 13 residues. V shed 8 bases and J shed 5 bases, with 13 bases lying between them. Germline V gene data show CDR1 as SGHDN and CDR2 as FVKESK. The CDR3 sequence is CASAGGSDQPQHF. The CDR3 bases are TGTGCCAGCGCTGGGGGGAGCGATCAGCCCCAGCATTTT.

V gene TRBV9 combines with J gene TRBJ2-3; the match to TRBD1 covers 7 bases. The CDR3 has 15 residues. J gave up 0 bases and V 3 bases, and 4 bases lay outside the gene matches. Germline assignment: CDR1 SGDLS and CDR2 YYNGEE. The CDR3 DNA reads TGTGCCAGCAGCGAGGGGGCCCAGAGCACAGATACGCAGTATTTT. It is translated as CASSEGAQSTDTQYF.

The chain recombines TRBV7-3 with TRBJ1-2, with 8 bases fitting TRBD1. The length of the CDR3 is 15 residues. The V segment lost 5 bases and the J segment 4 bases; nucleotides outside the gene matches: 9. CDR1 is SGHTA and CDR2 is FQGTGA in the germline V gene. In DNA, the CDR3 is TGTGCCAGCAGCATTTGGACAGGGAAGGTCTATGGCTACACCTTC. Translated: CASSIWTGKVYGYTF.

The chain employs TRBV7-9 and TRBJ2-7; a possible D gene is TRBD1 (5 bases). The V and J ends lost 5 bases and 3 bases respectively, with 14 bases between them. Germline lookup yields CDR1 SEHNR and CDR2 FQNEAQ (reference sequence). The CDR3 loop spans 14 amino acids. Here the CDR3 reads CASSGIRGGYEQYF. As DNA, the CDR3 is TGTGCCAGCAGCGGGATTAGGGGTGGCTACGAGCAGTACTTC.

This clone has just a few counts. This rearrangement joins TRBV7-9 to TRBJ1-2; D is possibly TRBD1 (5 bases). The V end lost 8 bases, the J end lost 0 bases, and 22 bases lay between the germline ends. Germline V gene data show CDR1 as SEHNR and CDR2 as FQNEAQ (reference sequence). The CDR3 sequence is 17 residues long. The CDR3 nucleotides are TGTGCCAGCGTTAGTGATAGGACACCGATGACTAACTATGGCTACACCTTC. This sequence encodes CASVSDRTPMTNYGYTF.